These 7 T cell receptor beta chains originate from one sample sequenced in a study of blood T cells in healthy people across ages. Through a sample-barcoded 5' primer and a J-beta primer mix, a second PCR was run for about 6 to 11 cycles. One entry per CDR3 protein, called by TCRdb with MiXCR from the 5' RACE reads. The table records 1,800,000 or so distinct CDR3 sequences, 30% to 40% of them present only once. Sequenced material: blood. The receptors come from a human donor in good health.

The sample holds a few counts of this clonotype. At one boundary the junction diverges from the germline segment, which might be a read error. The CDR3 reads CASSTDRGSGNIRYF. CDR3 coding DNA: TGCGCCAGCAGCACAGACAGGGGAAGTGGAAACATTCGGTACTTC. The chain carries TRBV5-1 and TRBJ2-4; 8 bases match TRBD1. The CDR3 spans 15 residues. Germline V gene data show CDR1 as SGHRS and CDR2 as YFSETQ.

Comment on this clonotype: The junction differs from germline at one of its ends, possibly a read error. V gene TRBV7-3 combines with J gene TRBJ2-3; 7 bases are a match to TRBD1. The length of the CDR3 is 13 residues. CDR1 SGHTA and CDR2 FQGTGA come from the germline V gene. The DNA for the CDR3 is TGTGCCAGCAGCAGACAGGGCGCAGATATGCAGTATTTT. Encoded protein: CASSRQGADMQYF.

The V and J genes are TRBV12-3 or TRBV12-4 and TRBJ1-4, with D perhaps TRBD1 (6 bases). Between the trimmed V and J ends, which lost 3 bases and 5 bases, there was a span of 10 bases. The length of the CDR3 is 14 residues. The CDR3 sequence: CASSFTGLNEKLFF. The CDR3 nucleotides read TGTGCCAGCAGTTTTACAGGGCTGAATGAAAAACTGTTTTTT.

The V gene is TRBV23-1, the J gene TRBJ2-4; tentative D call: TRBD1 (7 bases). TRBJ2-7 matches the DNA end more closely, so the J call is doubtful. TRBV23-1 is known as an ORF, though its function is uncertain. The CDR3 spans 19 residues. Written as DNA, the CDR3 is TGCGCCAGCAGTCACTACCCCAGGGGGGAACAGGGTTATGCCCACGAGCAGTACTTC. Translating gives CASSHYPRGEQGYAHEQYF.

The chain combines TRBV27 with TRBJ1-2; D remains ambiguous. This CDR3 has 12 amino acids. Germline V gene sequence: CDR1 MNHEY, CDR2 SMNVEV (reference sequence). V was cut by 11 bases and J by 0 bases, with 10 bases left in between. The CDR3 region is CACKTTNYGYTF. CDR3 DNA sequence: TGTGCCTGCAAAACGACTAACTATGGCTACACCTTC.

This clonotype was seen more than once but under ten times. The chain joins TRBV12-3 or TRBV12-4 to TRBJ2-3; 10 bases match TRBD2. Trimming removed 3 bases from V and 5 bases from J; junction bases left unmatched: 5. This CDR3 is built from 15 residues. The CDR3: CASSFKRGGGDTQYF. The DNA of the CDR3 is TGTGCCAGCAGTTTCAAGCGGGGGGGTGGAGATACGCAGTATTTT.

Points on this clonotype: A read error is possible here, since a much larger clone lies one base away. CDR3 in amino acids: CASSARDSYEQYF. CDR3 nucleotides: TGTGCCAGCAGCGCCCGGGACAGCTACGAGCAGTACTTC. The chain uses TRBV9 and TRBJ2-7; 7 bases agree with TRBD1. Germline V gene sequence: CDR1 SGDLS, CDR2 YYNGEE. The CDR3 runs to 13 residues. Unmatched junction bases numbered 3, after V lost 3 bases and J lost 3 bases.